The 20 T cell receptor beta chains reported below all come from one sample, sequenced in a study of CD8 T cells in ankylosing spondylitis. Via MiXCR, TCRdb re-called the 5' RACE reads, giving one row per CDR3 protein. The table has some 220,000 distinct CDR3 sequences, 10% seen once; the top ten hold about 2.5%. Sample: blood, either unsorted or a sorted T cell fraction (not recorded which). The origin of the receptors is a male donor with ankylosing spondylitis or in good health (not recorded which).

In this sample, this clonotype turned up many times. This chain links TRBV27 with TRBJ2-1; a weak D match, TRBD2 (5 bases). Trimming took off 3 bases at V and 7 bases at J, with 13 bases between the two ends. The germline V gene has CDR1 MNHEY and CDR2 SMNVEV (reference sequence). The CDR3 runs 14 residues. The CDR3 nucleotides are TGTGCCAGCAGTTTCCCAACTAGTTTAAATGAGCAGTTCTTC. This encodes CASSFPTSLNEQFF.

The sample holds many counts of this clonotype. The chain links TRBV19 to TRBJ1-5; tentatively, D is TRBD1 (5 bases). V gave up 5 bases and J gave up 1 base, with 15 bases separating them. There are 16 residues in the CDR3. The germline gives CDR1 LNHDA, CDR2 SQIVND (reference sequence). The CDR3 sequence is CASSLLGTNSNQPQHF. CDR3 DNA sequence: TGTGCCAGTAGTCTCCTCGGGACGAACAGCAATCAGCCCCAGCATTTT. Combining the CDR3 with reference TRBV19 and TRBJ1-5 gives the whole variable domain DGGITQSPKYLFRKEGQNVTLSCEQNLNHDAMYWYRQDPGQGLRLIYYSQIVNDFQKGDIAEGYSVSREKKESFPLTVTSAQKNPTAFYLCASSLLGTNSNQPQHFGDGTRLSIL.

This clonotype was seen repeatedly, ten times or more. The gene calls are TRBV2 and TRBJ2-2; 8 nucleotides agree with TRBD1. The CDR3 is made up of 13 amino acids. From germline, CDR1 is SNHLY and CDR2 FYNNEI. The J segment lost 7 bases and the V segment lost 6 bases, leaving 4 bases of the junction unmatched. The CDR3 DNA reads as TGTGCCAGCAGAAAGGACAGGGACGGGGAGCTGTTTTTT. Encoded protein: CASRKDRDGELFF. Based on the CDR3 plus reference TRBV2 and TRBJ2-2, the full variable domain is EPEVTQTPSHQVTQMGQEVILRCVPISNHLYFYWYRQILGQKVEFLVSFYNNEISEKSEIFDDQFSVERPDGSNFTLKIRSTKLEDSAMYFCASRKDRDGELFFGEGSRLTVL.

Comments on this clonotype: A much larger clone is a single base away; this may be a read error. This chain joins TRBV27 and TRBJ2-1, with 14 bases fitting TRBD2. Losses at the gene ends were 8 bases for V and 3 bases for J; bases not matched to a gene: 9. The CDR3 loop spans 17 amino acids. CDR1 MNHEY and CDR2 SMNVEV come from the germline V gene (reference sequence). CDR3 sequence reads: CASSPGTSGSHYNEQFF. The CDR3 nucleotides read TGTGCCAGCTCCCCTGGGACTAGCGGGAGTCACTACAATGAGCAGTTCTTC.

V gene TRBV15 combines with J gene TRBJ1-2; possible D gene TRBD1, 5 bases. The CDR3 consists of 14 residues. CDR1 and CDR2 from the germline V gene are LNHNV and YYDKDF (reference sequence). Trimming took off 3 bases at V and 8 bases at J, with 16 bases between the two ends. This chain's CDR3 is CATSRGRESAGYTF. CDR3 bases: TGTGCCACCAGCAGGGGCAGGGAATCGGCCGGCTACACCTTC.

The chain employs TRBV4-1 and TRBJ1-4; tentative D call: TRBD1 (6 bases). Germline V gene data show CDR1 as MGHRA and CDR2 as YSYEKL. The CDR3 spans 19 residues. V gave up 4 bases and J gave up 0 bases, with 21 bases separating them. The chain's CDR3 is CASSLWGARSPTTNEKLFF. The CDR3 DNA reads as TGCGCCAGCAGCCTCTGGGGGGCCCGGTCCCCCACAACTAATGAAAAACTGTTTTTT.

This clonotype was seen ten or more times. This chain uses TRBV20-1 with TRBJ2-1; the match to TRBD2 covers 9 bases. The V segment lost 5 bases and the J segment 1 base; nucleotides outside the gene matches: 9. CDR1 is DFQATT and CDR2 is SNEGSKA in the germline V gene (reference sequence). This CDR3 contains 16 residues. CDR3 region: CSAPGEREASYNEQFF. DNA for the CDR3: TGCAGTGCTCCCGGAGAGCGGGAGGCTTCCTACAATGAGCAGTTCTTC.

This clonotype came up many times. The chain has TRBV4-1 and TRBJ2-2; D may correspond to TRBD1 or TRBD2 (5 bases each). CDR3 length: 16 residues. Looked up from germline, CDR1 is MGHRA and CDR2 is YSYEKL. Trimming removed 0 bases from V and 5 bases from J, with 13 bases in between. CDR3 sequence: CASSQDGKRGTGELFF. As DNA, the CDR3 is TGCGCCAGCAGCCAAGACGGGAAAAGGGGAACCGGGGAGCTGTTTTTT.

This clonotype was seen at least ten times. V gene TRBV5-1 combines with J gene TRBJ1-2, with D possibly matching TRBD1 (6 bases). The ends were cut back, 4 bases at V and 8 bases at J, with 18 bases in the middle. This CDR3 has 14 amino acids. The germline V gene encodes CDR1 SGHRS and CDR2 YFSETQ. The CDR3 reads CASSASTGNGGYTF. In nucleotides, the CDR3 is TGCGCCAGCAGCGCCTCCACAGGGAATGGAGGCTACACCTTC. Full variable domain (outside the CDR3, taken from reference TRBV5-1 and TRBJ1-2): KAGVTQTPRYLIKTRGQQVTLSCSPISGHRSVSWYQQTPGQGLQFLFEYFSETQRNKGNFPGRFSGRQFSNSRSEMNVSTLELGDSALYLCASSASTGNGGYTFGSGTRLTVV.

This clonotype was detected many times. This chain connects TRBV10-3 to TRBJ2-3; 11 nucleotides match TRBD2. CDR1 ENHRY and CDR2 SYGVKD come from the germline V gene. This CDR3 comprises 24 residues. J was trimmed by 5 bases and V by 0 bases; bases with no gene match: 28. CDR3 bases: TGTGCCATCAGTGAGTCGAAGTTGCCGCCTATAGGTGCTCTAGCGGGAGGCGGGCAAGATACGCAGTATTTT. Protein: CAISESKLPPIGALAGGGQDTQYF.

This clonotype was observed many times. J is TRBJ2-7 and V is TRBV7-9; D ambiguous. The length of the CDR3 is 13 residues. Germline V gives CDR1 SEHNR, CDR2 FQNEAQ (reference sequence). With 1 base removed from V and 5 bases from J, the gap between germline ends came to 9 bases. In nucleotides, the CDR3 is TGTGCCAGCAGCTTAGTTGGGCAGGACGAGCAGTACTTC. Protein: CASSLVGQDEQYF.

This clonotype was counted at least ten times. The chain has TRBV20-1 and TRBJ2-3, with TRBD2 as a possible D gene (8 bases). This CDR3 is built from 14 residues. CDR1 is DFQATT, CDR2 SNEGSKA, per germline (reference sequence). V was clipped by 0 bases and J by 4 bases, with 11 bases between them. DNA for the CDR3: TGCAGTGCTAGAGATAGCGGGACAGCAGATACGCAGTATTTT. Encoded protein: CSARDSGTADTQYF.

There are many counts of this clonotype. The chain links TRBV6-1 to TRBJ2-3, with 10 positions matching TRBD2. Losses at the gene ends were 5 bases for V and 0 bases for J; bases not matched to a gene: 5. CDR1 is MNHNS and CDR2 is SASEGT in the germline V gene. The CDR3 loop spans 16 amino acids. The CDR3 reads CASSPSGGRSTDTQYF. The CDR3 coding sequence is TGTGCCAGCAGTCCTAGCGGGGGCCGCAGCACAGATACGCAGTATTTT.

This clonotype came up many times. The J gene is TRBJ2-3, the V gene TRBV7-2; 7 bases match TRBD1. The CDR3 spans 15 residues. The ends lost 5 bases at V and 1 base at J; junction bases unmatched: 6. Germline V gene sequence: CDR1 SGHTA, CDR2 FQGNSA. CDR3 in amino acids: CASSRRQGRTDTQYF. CDR3 coding DNA: TGTGCCAGCAGCCGAAGACAGGGTCGCACAGATACGCAGTATTTT.

This clonotype was seen many times. This chain joins TRBV12-3 or TRBV12-4 and TRBJ1-1; TRBD1 might be the D (5 bases). V was cut by 3 bases and J by 6 bases, with 14 bases left in between. CDR3 length: 14 amino acids. CDR3 bases: TGTGCCAGCAGTTTGGACTCCTCGGGGGCTGAAGCTTTCTTT. Translating it yields CASSLDSSGAEAFF.

This clonotype was seen many times. The rearrangement links TRBV4-1 to TRBJ2-7; D uncertain. The length of the CDR3 is 13 residues. Trimming removed 1 base from V and 2 bases from J, with 6 bases in between. In germline, CDR1 is MGHRA, CDR2 YSYEKL. The CDR3 sequence: CASSQGTTYEQYF. CDR3 bases: TGCGCCAGCAGCCAAGGGACCACCTACGAGCAGTACTTC.

This clonotype came up many times. The CDR3 bases are TGTGCCAGCTCAGACTACAATGAGCAGTTCTTC. Amino acids: CASSDYNEQFF. The chain employs TRBV18 and TRBJ2-1; D call uncertain. The CDR3 is 11 amino acids. Germline-derived CDR1 and CDR2 are KGHSH and LQKENI. The V end lost 5 bases, the J end lost 3 bases, and 2 bases lay between the germline ends. Full variable domain (missing parts from reference TRBV18 and TRBJ2-1): NAGVMQNPRHLVRRRGQEARLRCSPMKGHSHVYWYRQLPEEGLKFMVYLQKENIIDESGMPKERFSAEFPKEGPSILRIQQVVRGDSAAYFCASSDYNEQFFGPGTRLTVL.

This clonotype was recorded a few times. The chain carries TRBV29-1 and TRBJ2-5, with a possible D match to TRBD1 (6 bases). Germline V CDR1 and CDR2: SQVTM, ANQGSEA. This CDR3 spans 13 amino acids. V gave up 6 bases and J gave up 4 bases, with 15 bases separating them. The DNA for the CDR3 is TGCAGCGTCCACAGGGACCGGGGAGAGACCCAGTACTTC. Its protein is CSVHRDRGETQYF. Drawing the rest from reference TRBV29-1 and TRBJ2-5, the complete variable domain is SAVISQKPSRDICQRGTSLTIQCQVDSQVTMMFWYRQQPGQSLTLIATANQGSEATYESGFVIDKFPISRPNLTFSTLTVSNMSPEDSSIYLCSVHRDRGETQYFGPGTRLLVL.

The chain links TRBV7-9 to TRBJ1-2; TRBD1 might be the D (5 bases). From germline, CDR1 is SEHNR and CDR2 FQNEAQ (reference sequence). V was trimmed by 4 bases and J by 8 bases, leaving 20 bases between them. The CDR3 runs 15 residues. Here the CDR3 reads CASSSGTGSVWGYTF. CDR3 nucleotide sequence: TGTGCCAGCAGCTCAGGGACGGGATCGGTCTGGGGCTACACCTTC. Complete variable domain (other parts from reference TRBV7-9 and TRBJ1-2): DTGVSQNPRHKITKRGQNVTFRCDPISEHNRLYWYRQTLGQGPEFLTYFQNEAQLEKSRLLSDRFSAERPKGSFSTLEIQRTEQGDSAMYLCASSSGTGSVWGYTFGSGTRLTVV.

This clonotype was counted between two and nine times. The chain uses TRBV7-2 and TRBJ2-3; no clear D. V was clipped by 2 bases and J by 1 base, with 10 bases between them. Germline CDR1 SGHTA, CDR2 FQGNSA. The CDR3 has 15 residues. CDR3 nucleotides: TGTGCCAGCAGCTTAATCCGGCCTGGCACAGATACGCAGTATTTT. Amino acid sequence: CASSLIRPGTDTQYF.